A single sample gave rise to the 27 T cell receptor beta chains below, sequenced in a study of T-cell memory formation after mild COVID-19. Each CDR3 protein gets one entry after TCRdb re-called the 5' RACE reads with MiXCR. The sample records approximately 290,000 distinct CDR3 sequences, around 19% being singletons. The material sequenced was PBMCs or a T cell subset sorted from them (not recorded which). These receptors originate from a man aged 18-30 years who had mild COVID-19 (a few samples of this study predate the infection). Cell type and time point are not known.

This clonotype was observed at least ten times. The rearrangement links TRBV7-8 to TRBJ2-7; D possibly corresponds to TRBD2 (5 bases). Trimming stripped 5 bases from V and 1 base from J, with 9 bases between. Germline V lookup: CDR1 SGHVS, CDR2 FQNEAQ. This CDR3 contains 13 residues. The CDR3 region has the DNA TGTGCCAGCAGCACGAGGGTTTCCTACGAGCAGTACTTC. It translates to CASSTRVSYEQYF.

As regards this clonotype: At one boundary the junction diverges from the germline segment, which might be a read error. The rearrangement uses TRBV29-1 and TRBJ1-2; a possible D gene is TRBD1 (6 bases). Germline CDR1 SQVTM, CDR2 ANQGSEA. The CDR3 has 15 amino acids. In DNA, the CDR3 is TGCAGCGTTGAAGACCCCGCGGGGGGGCGGGATGGCTACACATTC. This codes for CSVEDPAGGRDGYTF.

This clonotype was seen a handful of times. This chain uses TRBV6-5 with TRBJ2-7, with TRBD1 identical over 12 bases. With V trimmed by 6 bases and J by 6 bases, 9 bases remained unmatched. Germline V lookup: CDR1 MNHEY, CDR2 SVGAGI. The CDR3 extends over 15 amino acids. In DNA, the CDR3 is TGTGCCAGCAGACCCCCAGGGACAGGGGGCTCCGAGCAGTACTTC. This sequence encodes CASRPPGTGGSEQYF.

This clonotype turned up a few times. The chain recombines TRBV4-2 with TRBJ2-3, with TRBD2 as a possible D gene (6 bases). The CDR3 has 16 residues. CDR1 and CDR2 (germline): LGHNA, YNFKEQ. Trimming pared 0 bases from V and 4 bases from J, leaving 14 bases between. CDR3 nucleotides: TGTGCCAGCAGCCAAGAGATGACGGGAGTTCCAGATACGCAGTATTTT. Translated: CASSQEMTGVPDTQYF.

This clonotype occurred a few times. CDR3 in amino acids: CAISGVSYEQYF. The CDR3 DNA is TGTGCCATCAGTGGGGTATCCTACGAGCAGTACTTC. The rearrangement uses TRBV10-3 and TRBJ2-7; D is unclear. The CDR3 totals 12 residues. Germline CDR1 ENHRY, CDR2 SYGVKD. V lost 4 bases, J lost 1 base, and 5 bases lay in between.

This clonotype has only a few counts. This chain uses TRBV7-3 with TRBJ2-2; 8 bases align to TRBD1. Germline lookup yields CDR1 SGHTA and CDR2 FQGTGA. V shed 1 base and J 8 bases; nucleotides not matched to a gene: 12. The CDR3 sequence is 17 residues long. The DNA for the CDR3 is TGTGCCAGCAGCTTAAACCCGGACAGGGAGAGGCGAGGGGAGCTGTTTTTT. The encoded protein is CASSLNPDRERRGELFF.

There are a few counts of this clonotype. The gene calls are TRBV5-1 and TRBJ2-1, with TRBD1 matching over 8 bases. Germline CDR1 is SGHRS and CDR2 is YFSETQ. The CDR3 consists of 13 residues. After removal of 1 base from V and 8 bases from J, the junction contained 2 bases not matched to a gene. The CDR3 loop reads CASSLPGGHEQFF. DNA of the CDR3: TGCGCCAGCAGCTTGCCAGGGGGCCATGAGCAGTTCTTC. Full variable domain (missing parts from reference TRBV5-1 and TRBJ2-1): KAGVTQTPRYLIKTRGQQVTLSCSPISGHRSVSWYQQTPGQGLQFLFEYFSETQRNKGNFPGRFSGRQFSNSRSEMNVSTLELGDSALYLCASSLPGGHEQFFGPGTRLTVL.

This clonotype appeared a few times. The V and J genes are TRBV7-9 and TRBJ1-1; 7 nucleotides line up with TRBD1. Germline CDR1 reads SEHNR; CDR2 reads FQNEAQ (reference sequence). The CDR3 spans 14 residues. V dropped 5 bases and J dropped 4; count of bases not matched to a gene: 7. The CDR3, as DNA: TGTGCCAGCAGCCGTAGACAGGGACCCACTGAAGCTTTCTTT. Translating gives CASSRRQGPTEAFF.

This clonotype was recorded a few times. This sequence joins TRBV12-3 or TRBV12-4 and TRBJ2-1; D unresolved. V dropped 1 base and J dropped 6 bases, with 7 bases sitting between them. The length of the CDR3 is 13 residues. CDR3: CASSLGQPNEQFF. The CDR3, as DNA: TGTGCCAGCAGTTTAGGGCAGCCCAATGAGCAGTTCTTC.

Here the CDR3 DNA reads TGTGCCAGCAGCTCAGCTGAAAGCTCCTACAATGAGCAGTTCTTC. It specifies CASSSAESSYNEQFF. This rearrangement joins TRBV7-9 to TRBJ2-1, with D hard to call. The CDR3 is 15 amino acids. CDR1 SEHNR and CDR2 FQNEAQ come from the germline V gene (reference sequence). With 4 bases removed from V and 0 bases from J, the gap between germline ends came to 10 bases.

The V gene is TRBV11-3, the J gene TRBJ2-5; D is undetermined. Germline V gene data show CDR1 as SGHNT and CDR2 as YENEEA. The CDR3 loop spans 14 amino acids. V was cut by 5 bases and J by 5 bases, with 15 bases left in between. CDR3 sequence reads: CASSLIQVGETQYF. CDR3 sequence (DNA): TGTGCCAGCAGCCTGATTCAGGTTGGGGAGACCCAGTACTTC.

In this sample, this clonotype turned up a few times. The V gene is TRBV5-4, the J gene TRBJ2-1, with 9 bases lining up with TRBD2. The length of the CDR3 is 15 residues. Germline CDR1 is SGHNT and CDR2 is YYREEE (reference sequence). V was pared by 2 bases and J by 5 bases, with 5 bases of the junction left unmatched. CDR3 bases: TGTGCCAGCAGCTTTTGGCTAGCGGGGAACAATGAGCAGTTCTTC. Its translation is CASSFWLAGNNEQFF.

The chain uses TRBV7-3 and TRBJ1-2, with D hard to call. Germline V gene lookup returns CDR1 SGHTA and CDR2 FQGTGA. V was shortened by 4 bases and J by 0 bases, with 12 bases between the two germline ends. The CDR3 length is 15 residues. CDR3 in DNA: TGTGCCAGCAGCTCGGGCGGGCCGTCTAACTATGGCTACACCTTC. It yields the protein CASSSGGPSNYGYTF. Variable domain in full (rest from reference TRBV7-3 and TRBJ1-2): GAGVSQTPSNKVTEKGKYVELRCDPISGHTALYWYRQSLGQGPEFLIYFQGTGAADDSGLPNDRFFAVRPEGSVSTLKIQRTERGDSAVYLCASSSGGPSNYGYTFGSGTRLTVV.

Only a few counts were recorded for this clonotype. The CDR3: CASSSLTSGGIKNIQYF. The DNA for the CDR3 is TGTGCCAGCAGTTCCCTGACTAGCGGGGGGATAAAAAACATTCAGTACTTC. The chain links TRBV27 to TRBJ2-4; 13 bases align to TRBD2. J gave up 4 bases and V 4 bases, and 7 bases lay outside the gene matches. CDR1 is MNHEY and CDR2 is SMNVEV in the germline V gene (reference sequence). The CDR3 runs 17 residues.

The sample holds a few counts of this clonotype. The CDR3 here is CASSPGPPGDGYTF. CDR3 bases: TGTGCCAGCAGTCCCGGACCTCCCGGGGATGGCTACACCTTC. This sequence joins TRBV12-3 or TRBV12-4 and TRBJ1-2; unclear D gene. Trimming took 5 bases from V and 6 from J, leaving 16 bases between them. The length of the CDR3 is 14 residues.

This clonotype has more than one count but fewer than ten. The gene calls are TRBV7-9 and TRBJ2-2; 8 nucleotides match TRBD2. The CDR3 sequence is 16 residues long. The V and J ends lost 1 base and 2 bases, in that order; junction bases with no gene match: 3. In germline, CDR1 is SEHNR, CDR2 FQNEAQ (reference sequence). The CDR3 is CASSLGTSYNTGELFF. DNA of the CDR3: TGTGCCAGCAGCTTAGGGACTAGCTACAACACCGGGGAGCTGTTTTTT.

With regard to this clonotype: A junction boundary mismatches the germline segment, possibly from a read error. The chain combines TRBV6-5 with TRBJ1-1; D unresolved. Germline loops: CDR1 MNHEY, CDR2 SVGAGI. The length of the CDR3 is 13 residues. The CDR3 sequence: CDSKSIGNTEAFF. The CDR3 coding sequence is TGTGACAGCAAATCAATTGGAAACACTGAAGCTTTCTTT.

This clonotype appeared a single time. The chain employs TRBV6-5 and TRBJ1-6; TRBD1 is a possible D gene (6 bases). This CDR3 has 16 residues. V was cut by 2 bases and J by 7 bases, with 15 bases left in between. CDR1 and CDR2 from the germline V gene are MNHEY and SVGAGI. The CDR3 DNA reads as TGTGCCAGCAGTTACGCCCTGCAGGGGCGGAATTCACCCCTCCACTTT. As protein: CASSYALQGRNSPLHF.

The rearrangement uses TRBV7-6 and TRBJ2-1; TRBD1 might be the D (5 bases). Deletions cut 0 bases from V and 4 bases from J, with 10 bases between. The CDR3 loop spans 15 amino acids. Germline V gene lookup returns CDR1 SGHVS and CDR2 FNYEAQ. CDR3 protein: CASSLAYRIYNEQFF. DNA for the CDR3: TGTGCCAGCAGCTTAGCGTACAGGATATACAATGAGCAGTTCTTC.

This clonotype was recorded a few times. This chain connects TRBV15 to TRBJ1-3; D call uncertain. Trimming removed 1 base from V and 7 bases from J, with 8 bases in between. The CDR3 runs 13 residues. Germline-derived CDR1 and CDR2 are LNHNV and YYDKDF (reference sequence). CDR3 sequence: CATSRGGINTIYF. In DNA form, the CDR3 reads TGTGCCACCAGCAGAGGAGGGATTAACACCATATATTTT.

This clonotype was observed a few times. This chain joins TRBV12-3 or TRBV12-4 and TRBJ1-2; D is uncertain. This CDR3 spans 14 amino acids. Trimming left V 0 bases short and J 7 bases short, with 12 bases between. CDR3 amino acids: CASSLARGKGGYTF. In DNA form, the CDR3 reads TGTGCCAGCAGTTTAGCCCGGGGAAAGGGTGGCTACACCTTC.

The gene calls are TRBV9 and TRBJ2-3; either TRBD1 or TRBD2 may fit D (5 bases each). Per germline, CDR1 SGDLS and CDR2 YYNGEE. The CDR3 totals 17 residues. V was trimmed by 4 bases and J by 4 bases, leaving 22 bases between them. The CDR3 sequence: CASSPWVTGMGADTQYF. The CDR3 DNA reads as TGTGCCAGCAGCCCCTGGGTTACAGGCATGGGGGCAGATACGCAGTATTTT.

The chain is built from TRBV7-2 and TRBJ1-1, with TRBD1 as a possible D gene (6 bases). This CDR3 is 17 amino acids long. Germline V gene sequence: CDR1 SGHTA, CDR2 FQGNSA. V was trimmed by 5 bases and J by 2 bases, leaving 21 bases between them. CDR3 in DNA: TGTGCCAGCAGCCATGGAGGGGGGGCCTCGAGAAACACTGAAGCTTTCTTT. This sequence encodes CASSHGGGASRNTEAFF.

This clonotype has more than one count but fewer than ten. The gene calls are TRBV6-6 and TRBJ2-2; 7 nucleotides match TRBD1. This CDR3 spans 16 amino acids. V was pared by 0 bases and J by 5 bases, with 6 bases of the junction left unmatched. CDR1 is MNHNY, CDR2 SVGAGI, per germline (reference sequence). CDR3 protein: CASSYSRDSSTGELFF. For the CDR3, the DNA is TGTGCCAGCAGTTACTCCCGGGACAGTTCTACCGGGGAGCTGTTTTTT.

This clonotype was seen a few times. Here the CDR3 DNA reads TGCGCCAGCAGCCTCCGACAGTCCGCGGGGGCCAACGTCCTGACTTTC. Protein sequence: CASSLRQSAGANVLTF. This rearrangement joins TRBV5-1 to TRBJ2-6; possible D gene TRBD1, 5 bases. CDR3 length equals 16 residues. Germline V CDR1 and CDR2: SGHRS, YFSETQ. V was clipped by 4 bases and J by 4 bases, with 15 bases between them.

The table lists this clonotype with a few counts. This sequence joins TRBV10-3 and TRBJ1-2; 7 bases agree with TRBD1. The CDR3 has 15 residues. Germline CDR1 ENHRY, CDR2 SYGVKD. J was trimmed by 5 bases and V by 0 bases; bases with no gene match: 6. The CDR3 sequence: CAISESRDRDYGYTF. CDR3 in DNA: TGTGCCATCAGTGAGTCCCGCGACAGGGATTATGGCTACACCTTC.

This rearrangement joins TRBV7-8 to TRBJ1-5; a weak D match, TRBD1 (6 bases). CDR3 length: 17 amino acids. Per the germline V gene, CDR1 is SGHVS and CDR2 is FQNEAQ. Trimming stripped 5 bases from V and 0 bases from J, with 17 bases between. The DNA of the CDR3 is TGTGCCAGCAGCACTCACCCAGGGGTTACTAGCAATCAGCCCCAGCATTTT. Translation: CASSTHPGVTSNQPQHF.